The 5 T cell receptor beta chains presented below share a single source sample, sequenced in a study of blood T cell repertoires in COVID-19. Sequencing used immunoSEQ multiplex PCR; TCRdb keeps in-frame clones, though not all of them. The profile shows 100,000 to 150,000 clones, about four fifths of them singletons. The specimen was peripheral blood. These receptors all come from a man aged 60 to 75 with acute or convalescent COVID-19.

This rearrangement joins TRBV18 to TRBJ1-4, with 8 bases matching TRBD1. The CDR3 spans 17 residues. The germline gives CDR1 KGHSH, CDR2 LQKENI. V lost 3 bases and J lost 5; bases outside the gene matches: 11. The CDR3 spells CASSPFPGQGLNEKLFF. In DNA, the CDR3 is TGTGCCAGCTCACCGTTTCCAGGACAGGGCCTCAATGAAAAACTGTTTTTT.

The chain carries TRBV5-6 and TRBJ2-5, with TRBD1 matching over 10 bases. V shed 4 bases, J shed 4 bases, and the junction held 16 bases outside the gene matches. The CDR3 is made up of 18 amino acids. Germline V gene sequence: CDR1 SGHDT, CDR2 YYEEEE. In DNA form, the CDR3 reads TGTGCCAGCAGCCTGAGACAGGGGGCAGGGGTTATTGGAGAGACCCAGTACTTC. This codes for CASSLRQGAGVIGETQYF.

The genes are TRBV7-8 and TRBJ2-5; 11 nucleotides align to TRBD1. This CDR3 comprises 15 residues. The germline V gene has CDR1 SGHVS and CDR2 FQNEAQ. V was clipped by 5 bases and J by 6 bases; unmatched bases: 8. The CDR3 DNA reads TGTGCCAGCAGCATAGGGACAGGGGGAGGAAAGACCCAGTACTTC. Encoded protein: CASSIGTGGGKTQYF.

This chain connects TRBV6-5 to TRBJ2-2; 10 positions agree with TRBD2. The CDR3 totals 15 residues. Germline trimming cut 7 bases from V and 3 bases from J; bases unmatched to any gene: 5. Germline CDR1 and CDR2: MNHEY and SVGAGI. CDR3 coding DNA: TGTGCCAGCACGATGACTAGCGGGTACACCGGGGAGCTGTTTTTT. Amino acids: CASTMTSGYTGELFF.

The chain couples TRBV30 to TRBJ1-3; D is unresolved. Germline CDR1 GTSNPN, CDR2 SVGIG (reference sequence). The CDR3 is made up of 11 amino acids. V was cut by 5 bases and J by 4 bases, with 6 bases left in between. The CDR3 nucleotides are TGTGCCTGGGCGAGCGGAAACACCATATATTTT. This sequence encodes CAWASGNTIYF.